Sequencing of this T cell receptor (beta chain) was carried out in a study of T cell changes during pregnancy in multiple sclerosis. Sequenced by immunoSEQ multiplex PCR; TCRdb stores in-frame clones only, minus some. Of some 37,000 clones listed, 85% to 95% are singletons. Germline V gene data show CDR1 as MNHNS and CDR2 as SASEGT. The CDR3 loop spans 14 amino acids. Trimming cost V 7 bases and J 5 bases; bases outside gene matches: 10. Sequences were obtained from PBMCs (not recorded whether the cells were cultured). The chain couples TRBV6-1 to TRBJ1-1, with 7 bases fitting TRBD1. The sequence was obtained from a female donor with multiple sclerosis, enrolled in a pregnancy study. For the CDR3, the DNA is TGTGCCAGCACCAACAGGGGATTGGAAACTGAAGCTTTCTTT. Translation: CASTNRGLETEAFF.